This TCR beta chain was sequenced in a study of blood T cell repertoires in COVID-19. Grouping used clinical history reported by participants in a survey and questionnaire. Germline-derived CDR1 and CDR2 are WSHSY and SAAADI. V dropped 8 bases and J dropped 8; count of bases not matched to a gene: 7. CDR3 length: 13 residues. Clones were read by immunoSEQ multiplex PCR, and TCRdb kept only the in-frame ones, dropping some. The sample records over 200,000 clones, under 90% being singletons. This TCR was recovered from a man aged 18-30 years who had recovered from COVID-19. This chain links TRBV10-2 with TRBJ1-4; 8 bases fit TRBD1. The sample consisted of PBMCs or T cells enriched from blood (not recorded which). The CDR3 is CASGGTGKEKLFF. The CDR3, as DNA: TGCGCCAGCGGGGGGACAGGAAAGGAAAAACTGTTTTTT.